These 10 T cell receptor beta chains were sequenced from one sample in a study of Ad26.COV2.S vaccination and SARS-CoV-2 variants (dated by TCRdb to about 2021). Library preparation was by the immunoSEQ multiplex PCR assay. This is the immuneACCESS table as TCRdb keeps it, with only in-frame sequences that have V and J called. A part of the clones is gone; compared with another copy, unresolved V genes explain less than half, and the rest is unexplained. This sample comprises roughly 270,000 clones, around 87% of them detected only once. The top ten clones comprise about 3.1% of the sample. Interpreted using the paper, the treatment or condition label stands for: approximately 18 received Ad26.COV2.S at low or high dose, single or two shots; 5 received placebo; per-sample allocation not given. Repertoires of vaccine and placebo recipients were sequenced from samples taken on day 63 after the first injection.

Sequencing was performed on peripheral blood, taken in a trial of Ad26.COV2.S vaccine versus placebo. The receptors shown here come from a person aged 18-60 years who received the Ad26.COV2.S COVID-19 vaccine or a placebo.

V is TRBV29-1 and J is TRBJ2-7; unclear D gene. V was clipped by 6 bases and J by 2 bases, with 14 bases between them. CDR3 length: 13 amino acids. Germline V gene data show CDR1 as SQVTM and CDR2 as ANQGSEA. As DNA, the CDR3 is TGCAGCGTCGCCACTACGTACACCTACGAGCAGTACTTC. This encodes CSVATTYTYEQYF.

The chain combines TRBV9 with TRBJ1-2, with TRBD1 matching 9 bases. This CDR3 contains 14 residues. The germline gives CDR1 SGDLS, CDR2 YYNGEE. V dropped 2 bases and J dropped 7; count of bases not matched to a gene: 6. The CDR3 DNA is TGTGCCAGCAGCGTCGGGACAGGGCCCTCTGGCTACACCTTC. It is translated as CASSVGTGPSGYTF.

The chain links TRBV6-5 to TRBJ2-7, with D possibly matching TRBD1 (6 bases). This CDR3 is 14 amino acids long. Per germline, CDR1 MNHEY and CDR2 SVGAGI. Deletions cut 2 bases from V and 2 bases from J, with 10 bases between. This CDR3 is CASSYDRLAYEQYF. CDR3 sequence (DNA): TGTGCCAGCAGTTACGACAGGTTGGCCTACGAGCAGTACTTC.

The chain recombines TRBV13 with TRBJ2-3; weak D call: TRBD2 (5 bases). The CDR3 extends over 14 amino acids. V was pared by 0 bases and J by 1 base, with 5 bases between. CDR1 PRHDT and CDR2 FYEKMQ come from the germline V gene (reference sequence). This CDR3 is CASSLGRGTDTQYF. For the CDR3, the DNA is TGTGCCAGCAGCTTAGGGCGGGGCACAGATACGCAGTATTTT.

The chain uses TRBV7-9 and TRBJ2-5; D is uncertain. Trimming removed 5 bases at V and 5 bases at J, with 18 bases between. Germline V gene data show CDR1 as SEHNR and CDR2 as FQNEAQ (reference sequence). The CDR3 has 15 amino acids. The CDR3 coding sequence is TGTGCCAGCAGCCTATATAGTACTGTCACTGAGACCCAGTACTTC. Protein: CASSLYSTVTETQYF. The variable domain in full, with the rest retrieved from reference TRBV7-9 and TRBJ2-5, is DTGVSQNPRHKITKRGQNVTFRCDPISEHNRLYWYRQTLGQGPEFLTYFQNEAQLEKSRLLSDRFSAERPKGSFSTLEIQRTEQGDSAMYLCASSLYSTVTETQYFGPGTRLLVL.

The V gene is TRBV6-2 or TRBV6-3, the J gene TRBJ2-1; D ambiguous. Germline V lookup: CDR1 MNHEY, CDR2 SVGEGT. The CDR3 consists of 11 residues. Between the trimmed V and J ends, which lost 1 base and 10 bases, there was a span of 5 bases. The CDR3 DNA is TGTGCCAGCAGTTACTTGCTCGAGCAGTTCTTC. Residues: CASSYLLEQFF.

This chain connects TRBV7-3 to TRBJ2-5; D could derive from TRBD1 or TRBD2 (5 bases each). Germline CDR1 is SGHTA and CDR2 is FQGTGA. V dropped 5 bases and J dropped 0 bases, with 16 bases sitting between them. The CDR3 sequence is 16 residues long. DNA for the CDR3: TGTGCCAGCAGCCTTGGGACCCGGATTTACCAAGAGACCCAGTACTTC. Translating it yields CASSLGTRIYQETQYF.

The chain couples TRBV3-1 (or the pseudogene TRBV3-2) to TRBJ1-6; no clear D gene. The germline V and J ends were trimmed by 2 bases and 6 bases, with 5 bases remaining between them. The CDR3 extends over 13 amino acids. Looked up from germline, CDR1 is LGHDT and CDR2 is YNNKEL (reference sequence). CDR3 sequence: CASSQYSNSPLHF. In DNA form, the CDR3 reads TGTGCCAGCAGCCAATACTCTAATTCACCCCTCCACTTT.

The V gene is TRBV6-5, the J gene TRBJ2-6; D is uncertain. V was trimmed by 5 bases and J by 3 bases, leaving 5 bases between them. The CDR3 loop spans 13 amino acids. CDR1 and CDR2 (germline): MNHEY, SVGAGI. The CDR3 DNA sequence: TGTGCCAGCAGTATCAATGGGGCCAACGTCCTGACTTTC. Translated: CASSINGANVLTF.

The rearrangement uses TRBV28 and TRBJ1-2, with D tentatively TRBD1 (6 bases). From germline, CDR1 is MDHEN and CDR2 SYDVKM. The V end lost 7 bases, the J end lost 8 bases, and 23 bases lay between the germline ends. The CDR3 spans 15 residues. CDR3 sequence reads: CASKPGTLLLWGYTF. The CDR3 nucleotides are TGTGCCAGCAAGCCCGGGACACTTTTGCTTTGGGGCTACACCTTC.